The present T cell receptor (beta chain) was sequenced within a study of CD8 T cells in ankylosing spondylitis. Whole-study results and caveats: Typical of ankylosing spondylitis blood, it appeared, was a TCR beta motif of about eight highly homologous variants. There was reportedly significant enrichment of clones that were disease-linked in matched ankylosing spondylitis synovial fluid.

TCRdb analysed the 5' RACE reads with MiXCR anew, one entry per CDR3 protein. The top ten clones hold over 6.5% of a sample with about 540,000 distinct CDR3 sequences, more than 9.5% of them seen once. At least ten counts were recorded for this clonotype. Its antigen is as yet unknown. The V gene's germline CDR1 is MDHEN and CDR2 SYDVKM. This CDR3 comprises 15 residues. V shed 6 bases and J 0 bases; nucleotides not matched to a gene: 3. The specimen sequenced was blood, either unsorted or a sorted T cell fraction (not recorded which). The clonotype originates from a male donor with ankylosing spondylitis. This chain joins TRBV28 and TRBJ1-5; 9 bases align to TRBD1. The CDR3 sequence: CASRQGAASNQPQHF. The CDR3 DNA reads as TGTGCCAGCAGACAGGGGGCGGCTAGCAATCAGCCCCAGCATTTT.